Given below is one TCR beta chain in context. Its antigen is undetermined. This sample is part of a study of glioma-infiltrating T cells after dendritic cell vaccination. Study as a whole: Patients received three intradermal dendritic cell vaccine injections at biweekly intervals. Study results and limitations: Few patients contributed both blood and tumor specimens.

TCRB CDR3 was amplified from 2 ug genomic DNA or less. Amplification used 60 V beta primers and 13 J beta primers. Some clones are missing from TCRdb's copy, which holds only in-frame ones; the method was immunoSEQ multiplex PCR. The sample includes roughly 70,000 clones, around 80% of them seen just once. The junction had 2 bases not matched to a gene; V was cut back by 4 bases and J by 6 bases. Germline values: CDR1 MRHNA, CDR2 SNTAGT. The CDR3 loop spans 14 amino acids. This TCR was recovered from a human donor with glioblastoma. The sequences come from blood, collected before dendritic cell vaccination. V usage is TRBV6-4 and J usage is TRBJ2-1, with 11 nucleotides matching TRBD1. For the CDR3, the DNA is TGTGCCAGCAGTGGCGGGACAGGGGGCAATGAGCAGTTCTTC. This encodes CASSGGTGGNEQFF.